The next 18 T cell receptor beta chains were all read from a single sample in a study of blood T cell repertoires in COVID-19. Assay used: immunoSEQ multiplex PCR; TCRdb lists only in-frame clones, some missing. This sample has 350,000 to 400,000 clones; about 88% occur once, and the top ten carry 0.9% to 1.5%. Sequenced sample: PBMCs or T cells enriched from blood (not recorded which). The receptors shown here come from a woman aged 18-29 years who had recovered from COVID-19.

This chain joins TRBV24-1 and TRBJ2-5; 13 bases agree with TRBD2. This CDR3 is 16 amino acids long. The germline gives CDR1 KGHDR, CDR2 SFDVKD. After removal of 3 bases from V and 2 bases from J, the junction contained 2 bases not matched to a gene. For the CDR3, the DNA is TGTGCCACCAGTGATCCGGGACTAGCGGGGCAAGAGACCCAGTACTTC. This translates into CATSDPGLAGQETQYF.

The chain combines TRBV28 with TRBJ2-2, with 7 nucleotides matching TRBD2. V dropped 5 bases and J dropped 1; count of bases not matched to a gene: 7. The CDR3 spans 16 residues. Germline V CDR1 and CDR2: MDHEN, SYDVKM. In DNA, the CDR3 is TGTGCCAGCAGTGCCAGCGGGACGGAGAACACCGGGGAGCTGTTTTTT. Translated, it gives CASSASGTENTGELFF.

The chain recombines TRBV7-2 with TRBJ2-1, with unresolved D. CDR1 is SGHTA and CDR2 is FQGNSA in the germline V gene. The germline V and J ends were trimmed by 7 bases and 0 bases, with 10 bases remaining between them. CDR3 size: 14 residues. CDR3 in amino acids: CASKQQSSYNEQFF. In DNA form, the CDR3 reads TGTGCCAGCAAGCAACAGAGCTCCTACAATGAGCAGTTCTTC.

This clone was detected once. The chain is built from TRBV9 and TRBJ2-2, with a weak D call TRBD1 (6 bases). CDR1 SGDLS and CDR2 YYNGEE come from the germline V gene. This CDR3 has 17 residues. Trimming removed 4 bases from V and 4 bases from J, with 20 bases in between. CDR3 sequence (DNA): TGTGCCAGCAGCCCGCAGGGACAAAAAAGGTTCACCGGGGAGCTGTTTTTT. Translation gives CASSPQGQKRFTGELFF.

The chain uses TRBV7-3 and TRBJ1-1; unclear D gene. The CDR3 runs to 13 residues. CDR1 and CDR2 (germline): SGHTA, FQGTGA. V lost 3 bases, J lost 3 bases, and 8 bases lay in between. For the CDR3, the DNA is TGTGCCAGCAGCTTTTCCCTTGACACTGAAGCTTTCTTT. Translating gives CASSFSLDTEAFF. Based on the CDR3 plus reference TRBV7-3 and TRBJ1-1, the full variable domain is GAGVSQTPSNKVTEKGKYVELRCDPISGHTALYWYRQSLGQGPEFLIYFQGTGAADDSGLPNDRFFAVRPEGSVSTLKIQRTERGDSAVYLCASSFSLDTEAFFGQGTRLTVV.

This clone came up once. The CDR3 DNA is TGTGCCAGCCAGGGGGCGGATGAGCAGTTCTTC. This translates into CASQGADEQFF. J is TRBJ2-1 and V is TRBV6-5; the match to TRBD1 covers 8 bases. The trim removed 8 bases at V and 8 bases at J, leaving 2 bases unmatched. The CDR3 length is 11 residues. CDR1 and CDR2 from the germline V gene are MNHEY and SVGAGI.

The chain carries TRBV19 and TRBJ1-2; TRBD1 aligns across 9 bases. The CDR3 sequence is 12 residues long. The germline CDR1 and CDR2 sequences are LNHDA and SQIVND (reference sequence). Trimming removed 4 bases from V and 7 bases from J; junction bases left unmatched: 1. The CDR3 DNA is TGTGCCAGTAGTAGGACAGGGGCTGGCTACACCTTC. This gives the protein CASSRTGAGYTF.

The CDR3 DNA is TGTGCCAGCAGTTCTGGGACAGGGGGCTATGGCTACACCTTC. Its protein product is CASSSGTGGYGYTF. V and J are TRBV28 and TRBJ1-2; 11 bases map to TRBD1. Germline-derived CDR1 and CDR2 are MDHEN and SYDVKM. The CDR3 spans 14 residues. Trimming at V came to 4 bases and at J to 4 bases, leaving 2 bases not matched to a gene.

The gene calls are TRBV4-1 and TRBJ1-2; a weak D match, TRBD1 (5 bases). V gave up 0 bases and J gave up 3 bases, with 8 bases separating them. The length of the CDR3 is 14 residues. Per the germline V gene, CDR1 is MGHRA and CDR2 is YSYEKL. CDR3 residues: CASSQDPTDYGYTF. The CDR3 DNA reads as TGCGCCAGCAGCCAAGATCCGACAGACTATGGCTACACCTTC.

CDR3 protein: CASTWTGGRAGELFF. CDR3 DNA sequence: TGTGCCAGCACCTGGACAGGGGGCAGGGCCGGGGAGCTGTTTTTT. The gene calls are TRBV6-5 and TRBJ2-2; TRBD1 matches at 11 bases. V shed 7 bases and J 6 bases; nucleotides not matched to a gene: 7. The CDR3 is 15 amino acids. Germline lookup yields CDR1 MNHEY and CDR2 SVGAGI.

This clone was seen only once. The genes are TRBV5-1 and TRBJ2-4; possibly TRBD1 for D (6 bases). Trimming removed 0 bases from V and 0 bases from J, with 13 bases in between. The CDR3 is 17 residues long. CDR1 and CDR2 (germline): SGHRS, YFSETQ. CDR3 in amino acids: CASSLARGGLAKNIQYF. The CDR3 DNA sequence: TGCGCCAGCAGCTTGGCCAGGGGCGGGTTAGCCAAAAACATTCAGTACTTC.

This clone was picked up many times. This sample also contains other DNA sequences that code for the same CDR3. V usage is TRBV20-1 and J usage is TRBJ2-7, with unresolved D. The germline CDR1 and CDR2 sequences are DFQATT and SNEGSKA (reference sequence). V lost 4 bases and J lost 4, with 5 bases in between. This CDR3 is 10 amino acids long. The DNA of the CDR3 is TGCAGTGCTACCAATTACGAGCAGTACTTC. It yields the protein CSATNYEQYF.

CDR3 in DNA: TGTGCCTGGAGTGTACCGTTGGGGACAGGGCTAAGCTCCTATAATTCACCCCTCCACTTT. This gives the protein CAWSVPLGTGLSSYNSPLHF. V gene TRBV30 combines with J gene TRBJ1-6; 9 bases are shared with TRBD1. V was clipped by 0 bases and J by 0 bases; unmatched bases: 12. This CDR3 has 20 residues. Germline values: CDR1 GTSNPN, CDR2 SVGIG (reference sequence).

This clone was detected only once. J is TRBJ1-6 and V is TRBV10-3, with D unresolved. CDR1 is ENHRY and CDR2 is SYGVKD in the germline V gene. The CDR3 covers 12 residues. The V end was cut by 2 bases, the J end by 7 bases, with 3 bases between. This CDR3 is CAISEPNSPLHF. The CDR3 DNA is TGTGCCATCAGTGAGCCAAATTCACCCCTCCACTTT.

For the CDR3, the DNA is TGCGCCAGCAGCCCACTGACAGACGAGACCCAGTACTTC. Translating gives CASSPLTDETQYF. The chain has TRBV5-1 and TRBJ2-5; possible D gene TRBD1, 5 bases. Trimming pared 4 bases from V and 5 bases from J, leaving 12 bases between. Germline V gene lookup returns CDR1 SGHRS and CDR2 YFSETQ. The CDR3 spans 13 residues.

This clone came up once. V usage is TRBV4-1 and J usage is TRBJ1-4; D gene uncertain. The CDR3 runs to 16 residues. Germline values: CDR1 MGHRA, CDR2 YSYEKL. Trimming shortened V by 1 base and J by 7 bases, and 16 bases separated the two germline ends. CDR3 loop: CASSQVAKGSGEKLFF. The CDR3 coding sequence is TGCGCCAGCAGCCAAGTCGCAAAAGGTTCAGGTGAAAAACTGTTTTTT.

J is TRBJ1-6 and V is TRBV18; the D is unclear. V lost 6 bases and J 7 bases, leaving 7 bases between the germline ends. The CDR3 length is 12 residues. In germline, CDR1 is KGHSH, CDR2 LQKENI. CDR3 bases: TGTGCCAGCTCGGGAGACAATTCACCCCTCCACTTT. The encoded protein is CASSGDNSPLHF.

The table lists this clone with many counts. The V call is TRBV10-1, the J call TRBJ1-1, with 7 bases identical to TRBD1. The CDR3 consists of 14 residues. CDR1 WNHNN and CDR2 SYGVQD come from the germline V gene (reference sequence). V was clipped by 2 bases and J by 1 base; unmatched bases: 1. CDR3 coding DNA: TGCGCCAGCAGTGAGACAGGGGAGAACACTGAAGCTTTCTTT. Translating it yields CASSETGENTEAFF.